This TCR beta chain is drawn from a study of cytomegalovirus exposure and HLA in healthy donors (dated by TCRdb to about 2017). Turning to the overall study: A later analysis indicated that the 90 to 150 validation repertoires were generated on the platform also employed for the 700 or so repertoires of the first cohort. The study aimed to test whether cataloging public T cell receptors could reveal signatures of past pathogen exposure. In addition to the first cohort of approximately 650 subjects, a separate validation cohort of approximately 130 different subjects was used. To predict cytomegalovirus infection status, the study combined high-throughput TCR immunosequencing, statistical association of individual TCRs with disease status, and machine learning. What the authors observed across the whole study: In both the original and validation cohorts, the classifier was reported to diagnose cytomegalovirus status with high specificity and sensitivity. A later analysis had no HLA typing for the validation cohort, so co-occurrence there was scored across all 120 repertoires. The study listed over 150 TCR beta chains as associated with cytomegalovirus. Across donors, most TCR sequences were observed very rarely, whereas some public TCRs were present in many individuals. It was suggested by the authors that the approach could potentially be generalized to other disease states and immunological phenotypes. Of the cluster scores, approximately 95% were above 0 in a later analysis, which found that TCRs clustered in the first cohort also tended to co-occur in the 95 to 150 validation repertoires. A few of the identified cytomegalovirus-associated TCR beta chains were confirmed in vitro to be specific for cytomegalovirus antigens.

The germline V gene gives CDR1 as MGHDK and CDR2 as SYGVNS. Here V drops 4 bases and J drops 3 bases, and the junction holds 14 bases not matched to any gene. The CDR3 runs 17 amino acids, cysteine and phenylalanine included. Here the CDR3 DNA is all that survives: 51 bases in frame from base 1. As for this clone: Its antigen remains undetermined. The input lacks base qualities; no much larger clone sits a single base away.

The donors were included in the validation cohort of 120 subjects, a group kept apart from the approximately 650-subject first cohort. The library was generated by the immunoSEQ multiplex PCR assay. The study's own analysis went as follows. A statistical classification framework was developed to diagnose cytomegalovirus status using the catalog of TCR beta chain sequences. This immuneACCESS table, as held by TCRdb, lists in-frame sequences with V and J called but not all clones. Of the missing ones, under half trace to an unresolved V gene in checked studies; the others have no known cause. The DNA gave D and trimming, while V, J and clone size come from that table. The sample table shows 180,000 or so clones, and around nine tenths are seen once. 6.5% to 7.5% of the sample comes from the top ten.

Source material: PBMCs. This TCR was recovered from a young man in good health and CMV-seropositive. The chain joins TRBV25-1 to TRBJ2-7; TRBD2 lines up with 8 middle nucleotides. The CDR3 corresponds to CASSGETRGLDLYEQYF. The sequenced DNA is TGTGCCAGCAGTGGGGAGACCCGGGGACTAGACCTCTACGAGCAGTACTTC.